This passage covers 10 T cell receptor beta chains from one sample sequenced in a study of T cell repertoires in cytomegalovirus infection. What these receptors recognize is not known. A single record per CDR3 protein comes from TCRdb applying MiXCR to the reads. The table records about a million distinct CDR3 sequences, approximately 32% of them present only once. The sequencing here drew on cultured CD8+ T cells from PBMCs, taken from culture after CMV antigen stimulation. These receptors were taken from a human donor in good health (CMV status not recorded). Some clones in this sample may be carry-over from other donors' samples.

V and J are TRBV5-8 and TRBJ2-7, with D perhaps matching TRBD1 (6 bases). Trimming left V 4 bases short and J 3 bases short, with 11 bases between. The CDR3 has 13 residues. Germline CDR1 and CDR2: SGHTS and YDEGEE. This CDR3 is CASSQGHNYEQYV. The CDR3 DNA sequence: TGTGCCAGCAGCCAGGGACATAACTACGAGCAGTACGTC.

In its sample, this clonotype was seen a few times. The chain has TRBV6-6 and TRBJ2-5; possibly TRBD1 for D (6 bases). Trimming pared 5 bases from V and 4 bases from J, leaving 20 bases between. The germline V gene encodes CDR1 MNHNY and CDR2 SVGAGI (reference sequence). This CDR3 spans 16 amino acids. CDR3 amino acids: CASSQPGHGKGETQYF. As DNA, the CDR3 is TGTGCCAGCAGTCAGCCGGGACATGGGAAGGGAGAGACCCAGTACTTC.

This clonotype was seen more than once but under ten times. The rearrangement links TRBV6-1 to TRBJ2-5; D possibly corresponds to TRBD1 (6 bases). The CDR3 consists of 13 residues. Trimming removed 7 bases at V and 5 bases at J, with 14 bases between. From germline, CDR1 is MNHNS and CDR2 SASEGT. The CDR3 region is CASTHGRGETQYF. CDR3 bases: TGTGCCAGCACCCACGGCAGGGGCGAGACCCAGTACTTC.

The chain is built from TRBV5-6 and TRBJ1-1; D not certain. V was clipped by 2 bases and J by 3 bases, with 11 bases between them. Per the germline V gene, CDR1 is SGHDT and CDR2 is YYEEEE. The CDR3 consists of 14 residues. CDR3 nucleotides: TGTGCCAGCAGCTTCTACCTCGTTGACACTGAAGCTTTCTTT. This translates into CASSFYLVDTEAFF. Based on the CDR3 plus reference TRBV5-6 and TRBJ1-1, the full variable domain is DAGVTQSPTHLIKTRGQQVTLRCSPKSGHDTVSWYQQALGQGPQFIFQYYEEEERQRGNFPDRFSGHQFPNYSSELNVNALLLGDSALYLCASSFYLVDTEAFFGQGTRLTVV.

The chain combines TRBV20-1 with TRBJ1-1, with D uncertain. The CDR3 is made up of 13 amino acids. Germline assignment: CDR1 DFQATT and CDR2 SNEGSKA (reference sequence). V lost 1 base, J lost 1 base, and 7 bases lay in between. CDR3 sequence: CSARAVENTEAFF. The CDR3, as DNA: TGCAGTGCTAGAGCCGTCGAGAACACTGAAGCTTTCTTT.

This clonotype showed up many times. J is TRBJ1-2 and V is TRBV7-6, with 10 bases lining up with TRBD1. This CDR3 has 16 residues. The J segment lost 6 bases and the V segment lost 1 base, leaving 8 bases of the junction unmatched. Germline values: CDR1 SGHVS, CDR2 FNYEAQ. The CDR3 region is CASSLGGQGFFHGYTF. CDR3 nucleotide sequence: TGTGCCAGCAGCTTAGGGGGACAGGGGTTTTTTCATGGCTACACCTTC.

V and J are TRBV7-8 and TRBJ1-4; 7 bases are shared with TRBD1. Germline CDR1 and CDR2: SGHVS and FQNEAQ. CDR3 length: 15 amino acids. After removal of 6 bases from V and 8 bases from J, the junction contained 12 bases not matched to a gene. For the CDR3, the DNA is TGTGCCAGCAGACCACGACAGGCACAGGGGGAAAAACTGTTTTTT. Translating gives CASRPRQAQGEKLFF. Full variable domain (missing parts from reference TRBV7-8 and TRBJ1-4): GAGVSQSPRYKVAKRGQDVALRCDPISGHVSLFWYQQALGQGPEFLTYFQNEAQLDKSGLPSDRFFAERPEGSVSTLKIQRTQQEDSAVYLCASRPRQAQGEKLFFGSGTQLSVL.

This clonotype has just a few counts. The rearrangement links TRBV7-3 to TRBJ1-1; D is perhaps TRBD1 (6 bases). This CDR3 has 14 residues. The V end was cut by 8 bases, the J end by 2 bases, with 15 bases between. CDR1 and CDR2 (germline): SGHTA, FQGTGA. The CDR3 sequence is CASGTGTRNTEAFF. The CDR3 coding sequence is TGTGCCAGCGGGACCGGGACAAGAAACACTGAAGCTTTCTTT.

The rearrangement links TRBV10-3 to TRBJ2-3; 8 bases are a match to TRBD1. Germline V gene data show CDR1 as ENHRY and CDR2 as SYGVKD. The CDR3 spans 13 residues. J lost 5 bases, V lost 6 bases, and 4 bases had no gene match. CDR3 residues: CAIRTGEIDTQYF. The CDR3 region has the DNA TGTGCCATCAGGACAGGGGAGATAGATACGCAGTATTTT.

The rearrangement joins TRBV14 to TRBJ1-1, with D perhaps matching TRBD1 (5 bases). Trimming removed 2 bases from V and 6 bases from J, with 13 bases in between. This CDR3 spans 14 amino acids. Germline-derived CDR1 and CDR2 are SGHDN and FVKESK. CDR3 sequence (DNA): TGTGCCAGCAGCCAAATGGGGCAGGGCCCTGAAGCTTTCTTT. The encoded protein is CASSQMGQGPEAFF.